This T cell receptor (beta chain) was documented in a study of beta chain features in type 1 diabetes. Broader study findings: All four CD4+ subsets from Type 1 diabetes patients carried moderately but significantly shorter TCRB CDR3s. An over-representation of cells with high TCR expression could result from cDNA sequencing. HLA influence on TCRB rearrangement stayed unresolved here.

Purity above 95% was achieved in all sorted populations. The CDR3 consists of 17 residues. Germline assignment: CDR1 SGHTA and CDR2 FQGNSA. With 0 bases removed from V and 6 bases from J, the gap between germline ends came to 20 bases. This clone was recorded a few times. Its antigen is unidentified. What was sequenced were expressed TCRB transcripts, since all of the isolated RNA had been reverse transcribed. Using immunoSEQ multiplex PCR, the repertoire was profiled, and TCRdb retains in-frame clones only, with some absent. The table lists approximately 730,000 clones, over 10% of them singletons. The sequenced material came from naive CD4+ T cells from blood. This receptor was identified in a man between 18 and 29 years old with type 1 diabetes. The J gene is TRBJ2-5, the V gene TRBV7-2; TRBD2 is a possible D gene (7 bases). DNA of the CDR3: TGTGCCAGCAGCTTAGCGCGCGTGGGGGGGCAGGGACAGACCCAGTACTTC. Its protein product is CASSLARVGGQGQTQYF.